These 18 T cell receptor beta chains share one sample of origin, sequenced in a study of blood T cells in healthy people across ages. For the second PCR, which ran for about 7 to 11 cycles, a sample-barcoded 5' primer and a J-beta primer mix were used. TCRdb reanalysed the 5' RACE reads using MiXCR and keeps one entry per CDR3 protein. The sample lists some 790,000 distinct CDR3 sequences; about 30% were seen once. The sample was blood. Source of these receptors: an elderly woman in good health.

In nucleotides, the CDR3 is TGTGCCAGTGCCGGGTTAGGCACTGAAGCTTTCTTT. Protein sequence: CASAGLGTEAFF. The V gene is TRBV6-1, the J gene TRBJ1-1; D gene unclear. Per germline, CDR1 MNHNS and CDR2 SASEGT. V was pared by 9 bases and J by 4 bases, with 12 bases between. This CDR3 is built from 12 residues.

On this clonotype itself: One junction end does not reproduce the germline sequence, and a read error may be involved. The CDR3 loop reads CARVKADAQYF. Written as DNA, the CDR3 is TGTGCCAGAGTGAAAGCAGATGCGCAATATTTT. The gene calls are TRBV12-3 or TRBV12-4 and TRBJ2-3; D unclear. The CDR3 is 11 residues long.

About this clonotype itself: A clone one base away is much larger, so this may be a read error. The rearrangement links TRBV30 to TRBJ2-5; D unclear. Germline-derived CDR1 and CDR2 are GTSNPN and SVGIG (reference sequence). V dropped 8 bases and J dropped 4 bases, with 14 bases sitting between them. The CDR3 is 12 amino acids. This chain's CDR3 is CARSLGRETQYF. The CDR3 DNA reads TGTGCCCGCAGTTTGGGCCGAGAGACCCAGTACTTC.

This clonotype was seen at least ten times. The rearrangement links TRBV20-1 to TRBJ2-3; 9 positions match TRBD1. There are 14 residues in the CDR3. V dropped 6 bases and J dropped 4; count of bases not matched to a gene: 8. CDR1 is DFQATT and CDR2 is SNEGSKA in the germline V gene (reference sequence). The CDR3 nucleotides read TGCAGTGCCTGGACAGGGGAGGTGGCAGATACGCAGTATTTT. Protein: CSAWTGEVADTQYF.

The chain carries TRBV19 and TRBJ1-2; no firm D call. V was shortened by 4 bases and J by 4 bases, with 16 bases between the two germline ends. Germline CDR1 and CDR2: LNHDA and SQIVND (reference sequence). The CDR3 covers 15 residues. Here the CDR3 reads CASSTGSPGSYGYTF. DNA for the CDR3: TGTGCCAGTAGTACTGGCTCCCCAGGTTCCTATGGCTACACCTTC. Using reference TRBV19 and TRBJ1-2 for the parts outside the CDR3, the full variable domain is DGGITQSPKYLFRKEGQNVTLSCEQNLNHDAMYWYRQDPGQGLRLIYYSQIVNDFQKGDIAEGYSVSREKKESFPLTVTSAQKNPTAFYLCASSTGSPGSYGYTFGSGTRLTVV.

J is TRBJ2-3 and V is TRBV14; D unresolved. Germline lookup yields CDR1 SGHDN and CDR2 FVKESK. This CDR3 contains 14 residues. Trimming pared 1 base from V and 5 bases from J, leaving 10 bases between. The CDR3 loop is CASSQGIVRDTQYF. CDR3 coding DNA: TGTGCCAGCAGCCAAGGAATTGTAAGAGATACGCAGTATTTT.

In its sample, this clonotype was seen many times. J is TRBJ1-6 and V is TRBV7-9, with TRBD1 as a possible D gene (5 bases). The germline V gene has CDR1 SEHNR and CDR2 FQNEAQ (reference sequence). CDR3 length: 13 residues. Deletions cut 4 bases from V and 10 bases from J, with 11 bases between. The CDR3 sequence is CASSSDIFSPLHF. Here the CDR3 DNA reads TGTGCCAGCAGCTCGGACATTTTCTCACCCCTCCACTTT.

In this sample, this clonotype turned up a few times. This chain uses TRBV11-2 with TRBJ2-1; 13 bases agree with TRBD2. The trim removed 4 bases at V and 6 bases at J, leaving 3 bases unmatched. This CDR3 has 15 amino acids. The germline CDR1 and CDR2 sequences are SGHAT and FQNNGV. CDR3 bases: TGTGCCAGCAGCTCGGGACTAGCGGGACTCAATGAGCAGTTCTTC. Protein product: CASSSGLAGLNEQFF.

This clonotype came up many times. J is TRBJ2-4 and V is TRBV20-1; tentatively, D is TRBD1 or TRBD2 (5 bases each). The CDR3 has 13 amino acids. From germline, CDR1 is DFQATT and CDR2 SNEGSKA (reference sequence). V lost 5 bases to trimming and J lost 3 bases, with 11 bases between them. The CDR3 DNA reads as TGCAGTGCTGAGGGGTTAGGCAAAAACATTCAGTACTTC. It yields the protein CSAEGLGKNIQYF.

Regarding this clonotype: This clone may be a read error of a much larger clone one base away. This chain joins TRBV6-2 or TRBV6-3 and TRBJ1-1, with a tentative D call TRBD1 (5 bases). The germline V and J ends were trimmed by 10 bases and 2 bases, with 14 bases remaining between them. Germline V gene data show CDR1 as MNHEY and CDR2 as SVGEGT. The length of the CDR3 is 13 residues. The CDR3 DNA sequence: TGTGCCAACAACGGACACCTTAACACTGAAGCTTTCTTT. Translation gives CANNGHLNTEAFF.

This clonotype was counted ten times or more. The chain joins TRBV2 to TRBJ2-7; TRBD2 matches at 7 bases. J gave up 1 base and V 6 bases, and 0 bases lay outside the gene matches. The CDR3 is 12 amino acids. Germline loops: CDR1 SNHLY, CDR2 FYNNEI. In nucleotides, the CDR3 is TGTGCCAGCAGGGGACTATCCTACGAGCAGTACTTC. This encodes CASRGLSYEQYF.

With respect to this clonotype: This may stem from a read error, because a much larger clone lies one nucleotide away. The chain couples TRBV4-3 to TRBJ1-5; D is perhaps TRBD1 (6 bases). Trimming shortened V by 0 bases and J by 9 bases, and 18 bases separated the two germline ends. There are 16 residues in the CDR3. Per the germline V gene, CDR1 is LGHNA and CDR2 is YSLEER. DNA of the CDR3: TGCGCCAGCAGCCAAGATCTCGGGGGCGCGGGTCGGCCCCAGCATTTT. Translation: CASSQDLGGAGRPQHF.

This clonotype occurred a few times. The rearrangement joins TRBV7-2 to TRBJ1-4; 10 bases are shared with TRBD1. Germline CDR1 reads SGHTA; CDR2 reads FQGNSA. V shed 5 bases and J 6 bases; nucleotides not matched to a gene: 6. The CDR3 totals 15 residues. The CDR3 region is CASSRGQGRDEKLFF. For the CDR3, the DNA is TGTGCCAGCAGCAGGGGACAGGGGCGGGATGAAAAACTGTTTTTT.

This clonotype was found many times. The chain employs TRBV28 and TRBJ2-7; perhaps TRBD1 as D (5 bases). V lost 6 bases and J 2 bases, leaving 14 bases between the germline ends. Germline CDR1 and CDR2: MDHEN and SYDVKM. This CDR3 has 14 amino acids. The CDR3 sequence: CASRGRQRTYEQYF. The CDR3 DNA sequence: TGTGCCAGCAGGGGTAGACAGCGTACCTACGAGCAGTACTTC.

V and J are TRBV12-3 or TRBV12-4 and TRBJ1-5; D gene uncertain. The ends were cut back, 0 bases at V and 4 bases at J, with 16 bases in the middle. The CDR3 sequence is 17 residues long. The CDR3 region has the DNA TGTGCCAGCAGTTTAGCCCGATCTCGGGCGGGTAATCAGCCCCAGCATTTT. Translating gives CASSLARSRAGNQPQHF.

The J gene is TRBJ1-2, the V gene TRBV9; 9 nucleotides agree with TRBD1. This CDR3 comprises 13 residues. Germline V gene sequence: CDR1 SGDLS, CDR2 YYNGEE. Trimming took 0 bases from V and 6 from J; bases not matched to a gene: 0. The CDR3, as DNA: TGTGCCAGCAGCGTAGGACAGGGGGATGGCTACACCTTC. Amino acids: CASSVGQGDGYTF.

This clonotype was seen at least ten times. The genes are TRBV20-1 and TRBJ1-2; D unclear. The V end lost 1 base, the J end lost 0 bases, and 12 bases lay between the germline ends. CDR1 DFQATT and CDR2 SNEGSKA come from the germline V gene (reference sequence). The CDR3 spans 15 residues. The CDR3 loop is CSARGGRSANYGYTF. CDR3 DNA sequence: TGCAGTGCTAGAGGCGGCAGGTCGGCTAACTATGGCTACACCTTC.

The chain joins TRBV27 to TRBJ2-7; tentative D call: TRBD1 (5 bases). Trimming pared 8 bases from V and 6 bases from J, leaving 17 bases between. This CDR3 is built from 13 residues. The germline gives CDR1 MNHEY, CDR2 SMNVEV (reference sequence). CDR3 in amino acids: CASSVRGSSEQYF. The CDR3 nucleotides read TGTGCCAGCTCCGTTAGGGGATCGAGCGAGCAGTACTTC.